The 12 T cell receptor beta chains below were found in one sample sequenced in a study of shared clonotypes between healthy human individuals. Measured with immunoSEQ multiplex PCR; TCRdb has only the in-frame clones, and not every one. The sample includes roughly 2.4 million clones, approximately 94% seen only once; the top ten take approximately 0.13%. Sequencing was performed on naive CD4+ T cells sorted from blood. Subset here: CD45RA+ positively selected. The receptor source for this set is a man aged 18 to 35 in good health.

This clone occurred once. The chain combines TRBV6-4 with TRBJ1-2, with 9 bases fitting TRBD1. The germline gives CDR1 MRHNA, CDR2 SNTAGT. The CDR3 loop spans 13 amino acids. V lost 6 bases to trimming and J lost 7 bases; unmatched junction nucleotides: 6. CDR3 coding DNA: TGTGCCAGCAGGCCGGGACAGGGCCGTGGCTACACCTTC. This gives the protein CASRPGQGRGYTF.

In nucleotides, the CDR3 is TGCGCCAGCAGTCTGACGGGGGGGCTTTCAGAGACCCAGTACTTC. This codes for CASSLTGGLSETQYF. The V call is TRBV10-2, the J call TRBJ2-5, with TRBD2 identical over 8 bases. The junction had 9 bases not matched to a gene; V was cut back by 5 bases and J by 4 bases. Germline V lookup: CDR1 WSHSY, CDR2 SAAADI. The CDR3 extends over 15 amino acids.

The CDR3 nucleotides are TGTGCCAGCAGCCCAAAGGGGGCCTACGAGCAGTACTTC. Translation gives CASSPKGAYEQYF. V and J are TRBV11-3 and TRBJ2-7; possibly TRBD1 for D (6 bases). Germline V gene lookup returns CDR1 SGHNT and CDR2 YENEEA. CDR3 length: 13 residues. Trimming stripped 5 bases from V and 2 bases from J, with 10 bases between.

In DNA, the CDR3 is TGTGCCAGCAGCTTATCGGGTACGGATGAAGCTTTCTTT. Translated, it gives CASSLSGTDEAFF. The rearrangement links TRBV7-3 to TRBJ1-1; D call uncertain. Trimming pared 2 bases from V and 7 bases from J, leaving 11 bases between. This CDR3 is built from 13 residues. Per the germline V gene, CDR1 is SGHTA and CDR2 is FQGTGA.

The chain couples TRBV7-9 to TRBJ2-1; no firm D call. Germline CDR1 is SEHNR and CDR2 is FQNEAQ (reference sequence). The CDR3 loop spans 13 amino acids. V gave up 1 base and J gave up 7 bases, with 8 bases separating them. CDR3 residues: CASSLGTGNEQFF. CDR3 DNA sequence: TGTGCCAGCAGCTTAGGAACCGGGAATGAGCAGTTCTTC.

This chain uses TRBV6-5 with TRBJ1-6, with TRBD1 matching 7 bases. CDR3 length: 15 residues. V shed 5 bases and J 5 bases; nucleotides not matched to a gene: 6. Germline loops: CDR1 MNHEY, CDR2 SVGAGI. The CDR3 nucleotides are TGTGCCAGCAGTACCGGACAGGCGGATAATTCACCCCTCCACTTT. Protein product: CASSTGQADNSPLHF.

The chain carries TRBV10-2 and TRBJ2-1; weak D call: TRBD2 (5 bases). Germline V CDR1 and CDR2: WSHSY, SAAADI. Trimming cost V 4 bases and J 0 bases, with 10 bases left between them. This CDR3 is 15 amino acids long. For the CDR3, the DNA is TGCGCCAGCAGTGGTAGGGAGAGCTCCTACAATGAGCAGTTCTTC. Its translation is CASSGRESSYNEQFF.

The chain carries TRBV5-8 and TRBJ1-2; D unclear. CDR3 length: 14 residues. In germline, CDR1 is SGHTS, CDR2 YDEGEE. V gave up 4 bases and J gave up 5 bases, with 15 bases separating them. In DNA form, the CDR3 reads TGTGCCAGCAGCCGCCCATTGTCCGTATATGGCTACACCTTC. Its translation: CASSRPLSVYGYTF.

CDR3 sequence: CASRPRDRGVYEQYF. The CDR3 DNA is TGTGCCAGCAGGCCCAGGGACAGGGGGGTTTACGAGCAGTACTTC. The J gene is TRBJ2-7, the V gene TRBV6-5, with 11 bases aligning to TRBD1. Germline CDR1 is MNHEY and CDR2 is SVGAGI. V trimming: 6 bases; J trimming: 4 bases; junction bases outside the gene matches: 8. The CDR3 is 15 amino acids.

In DNA form, the CDR3 reads TGTGCCTGGAGTCATGGGACTAGCGGGGCTAATCTCTTTGGTGATGAGCAGTTCTTC. Protein: CAWSHGTSGANLFGDEQFF. The J gene is TRBJ2-1, the V gene TRBV30; 13 bases line up with TRBD2. Germline V CDR1 and CDR2: GTSNPN, SVGIG (reference sequence). The CDR3 extends over 19 amino acids. V lost 2 bases and J lost 8; bases outside the gene matches: 18.

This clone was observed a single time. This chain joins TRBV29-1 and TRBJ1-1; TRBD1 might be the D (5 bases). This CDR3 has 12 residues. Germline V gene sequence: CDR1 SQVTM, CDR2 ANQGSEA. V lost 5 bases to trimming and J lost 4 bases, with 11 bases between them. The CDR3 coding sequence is TGCAGCGTTATCGAGGGGTTCACTGAAGCTTTCTTT. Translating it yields CSVIEGFTEAFF.

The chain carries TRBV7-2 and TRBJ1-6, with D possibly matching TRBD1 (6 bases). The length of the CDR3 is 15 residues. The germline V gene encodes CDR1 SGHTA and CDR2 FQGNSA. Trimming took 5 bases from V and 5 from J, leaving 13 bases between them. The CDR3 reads CASSGPRGNNSPLHF. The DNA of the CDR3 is TGTGCCAGCAGCGGACCCAGGGGTAATAATTCACCCCTCCACTTT.